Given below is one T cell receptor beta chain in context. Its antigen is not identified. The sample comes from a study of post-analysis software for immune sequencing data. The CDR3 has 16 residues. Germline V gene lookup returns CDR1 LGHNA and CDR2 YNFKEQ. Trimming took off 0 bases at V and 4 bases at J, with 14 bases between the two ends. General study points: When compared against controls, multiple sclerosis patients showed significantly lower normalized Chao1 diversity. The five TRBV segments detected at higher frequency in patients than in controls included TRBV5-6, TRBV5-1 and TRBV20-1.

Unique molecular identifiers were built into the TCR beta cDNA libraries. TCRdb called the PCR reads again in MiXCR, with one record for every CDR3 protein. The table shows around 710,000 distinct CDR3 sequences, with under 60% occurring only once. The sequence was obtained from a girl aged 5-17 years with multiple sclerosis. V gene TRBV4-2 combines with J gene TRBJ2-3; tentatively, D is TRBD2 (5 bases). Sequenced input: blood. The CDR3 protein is CASSQERAAQADTQYF. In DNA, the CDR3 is TGTGCCAGCAGCCAAGAACGAGCGGCGCAGGCAGATACGCAGTATTTT.